The 4 T cell receptor beta chains below were found in one sample sequenced in a study of T-cell memory formation after mild COVID-19. One entry per CDR3 protein, called by TCRdb with MiXCR from the 5' RACE reads. The sample has about 600,000 distinct CDR3 sequences; about 20% are singletons. Sequences were obtained from PBMCs or a T cell subset sorted from them (not recorded which). All receptors come from an adult woman who had mild COVID-19 (a few samples of this study predate the infection). Cell type and time point are not known.

The chain combines TRBV7-9 with TRBJ1-2; D is unclear. Looked up from germline, CDR1 is SEHNR and CDR2 is FQNEAQ (reference sequence). This CDR3 comprises 13 residues. V was trimmed by 3 bases and J by 6 bases, leaving 11 bases between them. In nucleotides, the CDR3 is TGTGCCAGCAGCTTCCCGACGGGAGATGGCTACACCTTC. Translation: CASSFPTGDGYTF.

This clonotype was recorded a few times. The J gene is TRBJ1-5, the V gene TRBV6-6, with TRBD1 as a possible D gene (5 bases). CDR1 is MNHNY, CDR2 SVGAGI, per germline (reference sequence). Between the trimmed V and J ends, which lost 2 bases and 1 base, there was a span of 9 bases. This CDR3 is 15 amino acids long. The CDR3 sequence: CASSYGDVSNQPQHF. CDR3 nucleotide sequence: TGTGCCAGCAGTTACGGGGACGTCAGCAATCAGCCCCAGCATTTT.

This clonotype came up many times. V is TRBV7-3 and J is TRBJ2-1; D unclear. Germline V gives CDR1 SGHTA, CDR2 FQGTGA. The CDR3 spans 14 residues. The V and J ends lost 5 bases and 3 bases respectively, with 11 bases between them. The CDR3 is CASSPTANYNEQFF. The CDR3 DNA reads as TGTGCCAGCAGCCCTACAGCAAACTACAATGAGCAGTTCTTC.

V gene TRBV7-6 combines with J gene TRBJ2-2; 8 positions match TRBD1. Germline values: CDR1 SGHVS, CDR2 FNYEAQ. The V segment lost 5 bases and the J segment 5 bases; nucleotides outside the gene matches: 10. The CDR3 runs to 16 residues. The CDR3 DNA reads TGTGCCAGCAGCCTACGGCAGGGGGCGACGACCGGGGAGCTGTTTTTT. Translating it yields CASSLRQGATTGELFF.